These 7 T cell receptor beta chains were all obtained from the same sample, sequenced in a study of cytomegalovirus exposure and HLA in healthy donors. Use of 60 Vbeta and 13 Jbeta primers characterized the PCR. The table came from immunoSEQ multiplex PCR; TCRdb's copy has only in-frame clones and leaves some out. This table has some 120,000 clones, under 85% appearing once. Sequenced: PBMCs. Every receptor here comes from a woman aged 45-60 years in good health and CMV-seropositive.

The chain joins TRBV2 to TRBJ1-1, with D unclear. Germline V gives CDR1 SNHLY, CDR2 FYNNEI. Trimming took 5 bases from V and 4 from J, leaving 17 bases between them. The length of the CDR3 is 15 residues. DNA for the CDR3: TGTGCCAGCAGTTCGCCCGACCAATCGGGCACTGAAGCTTTCTTT. Amino acid sequence: CASSSPDQSGTEAFF.

This clone was seen a few times. V is TRBV11-2 and J is TRBJ2-3; 10 bases fit TRBD2. The CDR3 runs 15 residues. Germline V gene lookup returns CDR1 SGHAT and CDR2 FQNNGV. V gave up 4 bases and J gave up 6 bases; unmatched junction bases: 7. For the CDR3, the DNA is TGTGCCAGCAGCTCTCCGCTAGCGGGGGCGGATACGCAGTATTTT. This encodes CASSSPLAGADTQYF.

Turning to this clone: The conserved final phenylalanine or tryptophan is absent from the CDR3, which likely points to a read error. The chain combines TRBV6-1 with TRBJ2-7, with D tentatively TRBD1 (5 bases). Trimming left V 4 bases short and J 1 base short, with 8 bases between. The germline V gene has CDR1 MNHNS and CDR2 SASEGT. There are 13 residues in the CDR3. The CDR3 sequence: CASSARASYEQYL. DNA for the CDR3: TGTGCCAGCAGTGCCAGGGCGTCCTACGAGCAGTACCTC.

This sequence joins TRBV5-1 and TRBJ1-4, with 8 nucleotides matching TRBD1. Germline-derived CDR1 and CDR2 are SGHRS and YFSETQ. J gave up 8 bases and V 3 bases, and 6 bases lay outside the gene matches. CDR3 length: 14 residues. The CDR3 sequence: CASSSGQVSEKLFF. CDR3 nucleotides: TGCGCCAGCAGCTCGGGACAGGTCAGCGAAAAACTGTTTTTT.

The count of this clone is one. This likely comes from a read error, as the CDR3 has no conserved phenylalanine or tryptophan at its end. The DNA is left out, because the CDR3 cannot be placed on it with certainty; the CDR3 is given as TCRdb lists it. The chain uses TRBV4-3 and TRBJ1-1; TRBD1 was called by the table and not checked on the DNA. Both ends counted, the CDR3 spans 15 residues. CDR1 LGHNA and CDR2 YSLEER come from the germline V gene. The CDR3 reads CASSQDLDANRKFAL.

Only a few counts were recorded for this clone. The chain carries TRBV6-5 and TRBJ2-7; D is uncertain. Trimming left V 4 bases short and J 4 bases short, with 5 bases between. There are 11 residues in the CDR3. The germline V gene has CDR1 MNHEY and CDR2 SVGAGI. For the CDR3, the DNA is TGTGCCAGCAGTTCAAATTACGAGCAGTACTTC. Protein sequence: CASSSNYEQYF.

The rearrangement joins TRBV6-1 to TRBJ1-4, with TRBD1 matching over 9 bases. Looked up from germline, CDR1 is MNHNS and CDR2 is SASEGT. The CDR3 loop spans 18 amino acids. The V segment lost 2 bases and the J segment 6 bases; nucleotides outside the gene matches: 13. The CDR3 here is CASSEPDRGTSWDEKLFF. CDR3 nucleotide sequence: TGTGCCAGCAGTGAACCGGACAGGGGTACATCCTGGGATGAAAAACTGTTTTTT.